A selection of T cell receptor beta chains follows, all from one sample in a study of shared clonotypes between healthy human individuals. Produced via immunoSEQ multiplex PCR; TCRdb's table is partial and in-frame only. The table has over a million clones, approximately 97% seen once. Sequencing was carried out using naive CD4+ T cells sorted from blood. The receptors derive from a young man in good health. Each CDR3 is given with its conserved first and last residue. D genes are given only for firm matches. Expanded clones are given a class, and other clones once, few, many or no size at all.

D gene: TRBD2
J gene: TRBJ2-3
V gene: TRBV5-8
clone size: NA
CDR3 DNA: TGTGCCAGCAGCTTCCCGAAGCTAGCGGGAGGATTAGATACGCAGTATTTT
CDR3 protein: CASSFPKLAGGLDTQYF

D gene: TRBD2
J gene: TRBJ2-3
V gene: TRBV18
clone size: NA
CDR3 DNA: TGTGCCAGCTCACCTTCAAGCGGGAGGAGCACAGATACGCAGTATTTT
CDR3 protein: CASSPSSGRSTDTQYF

D gene: TRBD2
J gene: TRBJ2-1
V gene: TRBV10-2
clone size: NA
CDR3 DNA: TGCGCCAGCAGTGGAACTAGCGGGGGTGACAATGAGCAGTTCTTC
CDR3 protein: CASSGTSGGDNEQFF

D gene: NA
J gene: TRBJ2-7
V gene: TRBV7-2
clone size: NA
CDR3 DNA: TGTGCCAGCAGCCCACCCTCGAGGGAGCAGTACTTC
CDR3 protein: CASSPPSREQYF

D gene: TRBD2
J gene: TRBJ2-1
V gene: TRBV18
clone size: NA
CDR3 DNA: TGTGCCAGCTCACCCAAGGCTAGCGGATCGTGGAGCTCCTACAATGAGCAGTTCTTC
CDR3 protein: CASSPKASGSWSSYNEQFF

D gene: NA
J gene: TRBJ2-1
V gene: TRBV7-3
clone size: NA
CDR3 DNA: TGTGCCAGCAGCTACCAAGGGGGGTCCTACAATGAGCAGTTCTTC
CDR3 protein: CASSYQGGSYNEQFF

D gene: NA
J gene: TRBJ2-1
V gene: TRBV6-7
clone size: NA
CDR3 DNA: TGTGCCAGCAGTTCCGGACTGAGCTCCTACAATGAGCAGTTCTTC
CDR3 protein: CASSSGLSSYNEQFF

D gene: NA
J gene: TRBJ2-5
V gene: TRBV19
clone size: NA
CDR3 DNA: TGTGCCAGTAGTCCCAGCACCGGGGCCAAAATAAAAGAGACCCAGTACTTC
CDR3 protein: CASSPSTGAKIKETQYF

D gene: NA
J gene: TRBJ2-6
V gene: TRBV18
clone size: once
CDR3 DNA: TGTGCCAGCTCACCAGAGGTTTCTGGGGCCAACGTCCTGACTTTC
CDR3 protein: CASSPEVSGANVLTF

D gene: NA
J gene: TRBJ2-7
V gene: TRBV19
clone size: NA
CDR3 DNA: TGTGCCAGTAGTTCATGGAGTCCGAACTCCTACGAGCAGTACTTC
CDR3 protein: CASSSWSPNSYEQYF

D gene: TRBD2
J gene: TRBJ2-3
V gene: TRBV15
clone size: NA
CDR3 DNA: TGTGCCACCAGCAGAGGGGGGAGGGCCTCCTTGGCAGATACGCAGTATTTT
CDR3 protein: CATSRGGRASLADTQYF

D gene: NA
J gene: TRBJ2-5
V gene: TRBV5-4
clone size: NA
CDR3 DNA: TGTGCCAGCAGCTTGGTCAGGGGGGAGGGGGCCCAGTACTTC
CDR3 protein: CASSLVRGEGAQYF

D gene: TRBD1
J gene: TRBJ2-3
V gene: TRBV11-2
clone size: NA
CDR3 DNA: TGTGCCAGCATCTTAGGACGACAGGGAGCCACAGATACGCAGTATTTT
CDR3 protein: CASILGRQGATDTQYF

D gene: NA
J gene: TRBJ1-4
V gene: TRBV20-1
clone size: NA
CDR3 DNA: TGCAGTGCTAGGTTTGAAAAACTGTTTTTT
CDR3 protein: CSARFEKLFF

D gene: NA
J gene: TRBJ2-2
V gene: TRBV6-4
clone size: NA
CDR3 DNA: TGTGCCAGCAGTCCCGGGCCTTTCAACACCGGGGAGCTGTTTTTT
CDR3 protein: CASSPGPFNTGELFF

D gene: TRBD2
J gene: TRBJ2-5
V gene: TRBV7-9
clone size: NA
CDR3 DNA: TGTGCCAGCAGCTTGGGGGGGAAAGAGACCCAGTACTTC
CDR3 protein: CASSLGGKETQYF

D gene: TRBD2
J gene: TRBJ2-3
V gene: TRBV9
clone size: NA
CDR3 DNA: TGTGCCAGCAAGGAGGGAGGGAATTCGGATACGCAGTATTTT
CDR3 protein: CASKEGGNSDTQYF

D gene: NA
J gene: TRBJ2-5
V gene: TRBV5-6
clone size: NA
CDR3 DNA: TGTGCCAGCAACCTCAAAGAGACCCAGTACTTC
CDR3 protein: CASNLKETQYF

D gene: NA
J gene: TRBJ1-3
V gene: TRBV14
clone size: NA
CDR3 DNA: TGTGCCAGCAGCCAAGAATTAGGGGGTTCCGGAAACACCATATATTTT
CDR3 protein: CASSQELGGSGNTIYF

D gene: NA
J gene: TRBJ1-4
V gene: TRBV25-1
clone size: NA
CDR3 DNA: TGTGCCAGCAGTGACGCAGGAATTCGGGGCGAAAAACTGTTTTTT
CDR3 protein: CASSDAGIRGEKLFF

D gene: NA
J gene: TRBJ1-3
V gene: TRBV7-9
clone size: once
CDR3 DNA: TGTGCCAGCATCACGGGTGGAGGATCCGGAAACACCATATATTTT
CDR3 protein: CASITGGGSGNTIYF

D gene: NA
J gene: TRBJ2-2
V gene: TRBV5-5
clone size: NA
CDR3 DNA: TGTGCCAGCAGCTTGGCTAGGGACACCGGGGAGCTGTTTTTT
CDR3 protein: CASSLARDTGELFF

D gene: NA
J gene: TRBJ1-3
V gene: TRBV2
clone size: NA
CDR3 DNA: TGTGCCAGCATTCGACAACACGGAAACACCATATATTTT
CDR3 protein: CASIRQHGNTIYF

D gene: NA
J gene: TRBJ1-1
V gene: TRBV30
clone size: NA
CDR3 DNA: TGTGCCTGGAGTTCATGGACTGGACTATTGATCACTGAAGCTTTCTTT
CDR3 protein: CAWSSWTGLLITEAFF

D gene: NA
J gene: TRBJ2-7
V gene: TRBV14
clone size: NA
CDR3 DNA: TGTGCCAGCAGCCATGGGGTATATTCCTACGAGCAGTACTTC
CDR3 protein: CASSHGVYSYEQYF

D gene: TRBD1
J gene: TRBJ1-4
V gene: TRBV5-1
clone size: once
CDR3 DNA: TGCGCCAGCAGCGGAGGACAGGGAGTTGTTGAAAAACTGTTTTTT
CDR3 protein: CASSGGQGVVEKLFF

D gene: TRBD1
J gene: TRBJ1-4
V gene: TRBV4-3
clone size: NA
CDR3 DNA: TGCGCCAGCAGCCAAGCGACGACAGGGGTTTGGATAAAACTGTTTTTT
CDR3 protein: CASSQATTGVWIKLFF

D gene: NA
J gene: TRBJ1-2
V gene: TRBV7-2
clone size: few
CDR3 DNA: TGTGCCAGCAGTCCGACCAGAGGCTATGGCTACACCTTC
CDR3 protein: CASSPTRGYGYTF

D gene: NA
J gene: TRBJ2-3
V gene: TRBV7-2
clone size: once
CDR3 DNA: TGTGCCAGCAGCTTAGCCGGTAGCGGTGCAACAGATACGCAGTATTTT
CDR3 protein: CASSLAGSGATDTQYF

D gene: NA
J gene: TRBJ2-1
V gene: TRBV7-9
clone size: NA
CDR3 DNA: TGTGCCAGCAGCCTAGGCAGAATCAATGAGCAGTTCTTC
CDR3 protein: CASSLGRINEQFF

D gene: NA
J gene: TRBJ2-2
V gene: TRBV5-1
clone size: NA
CDR3 DNA: TGCGCCAGTACCGGGGGAGCGACCGGGGAGCTGTTTTTT
CDR3 protein: CASTGGATGELFF

D gene: NA
J gene: TRBJ2-5
V gene: TRBV6-5
clone size: NA
CDR3 DNA: TGTGCCAGCAAGGGGGGCTGGCCAGAAGAGACCCAGTACTTC
CDR3 protein: CASKGGWPEETQYF

D gene: NA
J gene: TRBJ2-3
V gene: TRBV23-1
clone size: NA
CDR3 DNA: TGCGCCAGCAGTCTTGATCGGGACGGCCACCGCACAGATACGCAGTATTTT
CDR3 protein: CASSLDRDGHRTDTQYF

D gene: TRBD1
J gene: TRBJ1-2
V gene: TRBV18
clone size: NA
CDR3 DNA: TGTGCCAGCTCACCTGAAGGGGGCTTTGGTTATGGCTACACCTTC
CDR3 protein: CASSPEGGFGYGYTF

D gene: TRBD2
J gene: TRBJ2-1
V gene: TRBV11-2
clone size: NA
CDR3 DNA: TGTGCCAGCAGCCGTGGACTAGCGGGAAGCTCCTACAATGAGCAGTTCTTC
CDR3 protein: CASSRGLAGSSYNEQFF

D gene: NA
J gene: TRBJ2-3
V gene: TRBV7-2
clone size: NA
CDR3 DNA: TGTGCCAGCAGCCCGCAAGATACGCAGTATTTT
CDR3 protein: CASSPQDTQYF